This TCR beta chain derives from a study of Ad26.COV2.S vaccination and SARS-CoV-2 variants. The V gene lost 4 bases and the J gene lost 6 bases, with 9 bases spanning the gap. Germline V lookup: CDR1 LGHDT, CDR2 YNNKEL (reference sequence). This CDR3 is built from 13 residues. This clone came up once. The repertoire was sequenced with immunoSEQ multiplex PCR; TCRdb's copy has only in-frame clones and lacks some. The data hold some 180,000 clones, with around 88% observed a single time. The TCR was taken from a human donor who had recovered from COVID-19. The J gene is TRBJ2-2, the V gene TRBV3-1 (or the pseudogene TRBV3-2); no firm D call. Here the sequenced sample was peripheral blood, taken after recovery from COVID-19. The CDR3 sequence is CASSLSVPGELFF. The CDR3 nucleotides are TGTGCCAGCAGCCTGTCGGTCCCCGGGGAGCTGTTTTTT.